A selection of T cell receptor beta chains follows, all from one sample in a study of CD8 T cells in ankylosing spondylitis. MiXCR, applied by TCRdb to the 5' RACE reads, yields one record per CDR3 protein. The sample includes approximately 440,000 distinct CDR3 sequences, roughly a sixth of them seen just once. The sample was blood, either unsorted or a sorted T cell fraction (not recorded which). All receptors derive from a male donor with ankylosing spondylitis. The CDR3 runs from the conserved cysteine through the conserved F or W. D genes are given only for firm matches. A clone size is listed for some rows: how often the clone was seen (once, few, many), or a class if it is expanded.

>-|-|TRBJ1-1|TRBV29-1
CSGLHVNTEAFF
TGCAGCGGTCTACATGTGAACACTGAAGCTTTCTTT
>few|TRBD2|TRBJ2-1|TRBV20-1
CSARPLAGGGEGEQFF
TGCAGTGCTAGACCTCTAGCGGGAGGGGGAGAGGGTGAGCAGTTCTTC
>-|-|TRBJ2-3|TRBV4-1
CASSQGILETQYF
TGCGCCAGCAGCCAAGGTATACTAGAGACGCAGTATTTT
>few|-|TRBJ2-1|TRBV11-2
CASSLDRDLGGNEQFF
TGTGCCAGCAGCTTAGACCGGGACTTAGGGGGCAATGAGCAGTTCTTC
>few|TRBD1|TRBJ2-7|TRBV7-2
CASSSWTGGRNEQYF
TGTGCCAGCAGCTCATGGACAGGGGGCCGGAACGAGCAGTACTTC
>-|-|TRBJ2-3|TRBV29-1
CSAATSTDTQYF
TGCAGCGCAGCGACCAGCACAGATACGCAGTATTTT
>few|-|TRBJ2-7|TRBV12-3/TRBV12-4
CASSQLRDSSYEQYF
TGTGCCAGCAGTCAACTGCGGGACTCCTCCTACGAGCAGTACTTC
>-|-|TRBJ2-1|TRBV6-2/TRBV6-3
CASSGGRQRTPRGNEQFF
TGTGCCAGCAGCGGGGGGCGGCAGCGGACCCCCAGGGGGAATGAGCAGTTCTTC
>many|TRBD2|TRBJ2-7|TRBV29-1
CSVSGTSGRAVDEQYF
TGCAGCGTTTCCGGGACTAGCGGGAGGGCCGTTGACGAGCAGTACTTC
>-|TRBD1|TRBJ1-1|TRBV5-1
CASSVAGTGGTEAFF
TGCGCCAGCAGCGTGGCCGGGACAGGGGGGACTGAAGCTTTCTTT
>many|TRBD2|TRBJ2-3|TRBV6-5
CASSSGGTSTDTQYF
TGTGCCAGCAGTTCCGGGGGGACTAGCACAGATACGCAGTATTTT
>-|TRBD2|TRBJ2-3|TRBV29-1
CSVALAGWSDTQYF
TGCAGCGTTGCACTAGCGGGATGGTCTGATACGCAGTATTTT
>few|-|TRBJ1-3|TRBV6-2/TRBV6-3
CASSYLGLLSGNTIYF
TGTGCCAGCAGTTACCTCGGGCTACTCTCTGGAAACACCATATATTTT
>few|TRBD2|TRBJ2-5|TRBV20-1
CSARDPAGAEETQYF
TGCAGTGCTAGAGATCCAGCGGGAGCGGAAGAGACCCAGTACTTC
>few|TRBD2|TRBJ2-5|TRBV5-1
CASSEGTSGGATETQYF
TGCGCCAGCAGCGAAGGGACTAGCGGGGGGGCGACAGAGACCCAGTACTTC
>few|TRBD2|TRBJ2-1|TRBV9
CASSVHSTSGRNEQFF
TGTGCCAGCAGCGTACATTCGACTAGCGGGAGAAATGAGCAGTTCTTC
>many|TRBD1|TRBJ2-1|TRBV11-2
CASSRPGTGNNEQFF
TGTGCCAGCAGCCGTCCCGGGACAGGGAACAATGAGCAGTTCTTC
>-|-|TRBJ2-7|TRBV7-2
CASSSKDSPRFWEQYF
TGTGCCAGCAGCTCAAAGGACTCCCCCCGGTTCTGGGAGCAGTACTTC
>-|TRBD2|TRBJ2-1|TRBV7-9
CASSLKRASGLYNEQFF
TGTGCCAGCAGCTTAAAGAGGGCTAGCGGGCTCTACAATGAGCAGTTCTTC
>-|TRBD1|TRBJ2-7|TRBV4-2
CASSQGMGGQGNYEQYF
TGTGCCAGCAGCCAAGGCATGGGGGGACAGGGAAACTACGAGCAGTACTTC
>few|-|TRBJ1-3|TRBV25-1
CASSEPAGKLLGRGTGNTIYF
TGTGCCAGCAGTGAACCGGCGGGAAAATTGCTCGGCAGAGGAACGGGAAACACCATATATTTT
>few|-|TRBJ1-2|TRBV28
CASSRQRSNYGYTF
TGTGCCAGCAGTCGACAGCGCTCTAACTATGGCTACACCTTC
>many|-|TRBJ2-1|TRBV6-1
CASSPSTKDNEQFF
TGTGCCAGCAGCCCCAGCACGAAGGACAATGAGCAGTTCTTC
>-|-|TRBJ2-3|TRBV3-1
CASSQGFWAQYF
TGTGCCAGCAGCCAGGGGTTTTGGGCGCAGTATTTT
>-|-|TRBJ2-3|TRBV6-5
CASSYSIRGKQYF
TGTGCCAGCAGTTACTCGATTAGGGGGAAGCAGTATTTT
>-|TRBD1|TRBJ2-1|TRBV27
CASSFAGTGNRNEQFF
TGTGCCAGCAGTTTTGCCGGGACAGGGAATAGGAATGAGCAGTTCTTC
>-|-|TRBJ2-6|TRBV7-2
CASSLGSRSSGANVLTF
TGTGCCAGCAGCTTAGGGAGTAGGAGCTCTGGGGCCAACGTCCTGACTTTC
>few|-|TRBJ1-1|TRBV12-3/TRBV12-4
CASSMDSTLTEAFF
TGTGCCAGCAGTATGGACAGTACGCTCACTGAAGCTTTCTTT
>-|-|TRBJ1-2|TRBV7-9
CASSPREASGYTF
TGTGCCAGCAGCCCCCGGGAGGCTTCGGGCTACACCTTC
>-|-|TRBJ1-2|TRBV18
CASSPATVGYGYTF
TGTGCCAGCTCACCAGCGACAGTGGGCTATGGCTACACCTTC
>-|-|TRBJ1-1|TRBV7-8
CASSPRTAQKVTEAFF
TGTGCCAGCAGCCCGAGGACAGCCCAGAAGGTCACTGAAGCTTTCTTT
>few|TRBD2|TRBJ2-3|TRBV24-1
CATSDPRTSGDTQYF
TGTGCCACCAGTGATCCAAGGACTAGCGGAGATACGCAGTATTTT
>few|TRBD1|TRBJ1-5|TRBV19
CASSRTNGQGASDQPQHF
TGTGCCAGTAGTCGTACAAACGGCCAGGGGGCCTCGGATCAGCCCCAGCATTTT
>many|-|TRBJ1-2|TRBV12-3/TRBV12-4
CASSAGTQYGYTF
TGTGCCAGCAGTGCCGGGACACAGTATGGCTACACCTTC
>-|-|TRBJ2-5|TRBV5-4
CASSLDSRETQYF
TGTGCCAGCAGCTTGGACAGCCGGGAGACCCAGTACTTC
>-|-|TRBJ2-3|TRBV6-2/TRBV6-3
CASKATGDTQYF
TGTGCCAGCAAGGCTACGGGAGATACGCAGTATTTT
>few|-|TRBJ1-6|TRBV7-9
CASSSTEGTPNSPLHF
TGTGCCAGCAGCTCTACGGAAGGGACACCAAATTCACCCCTCCACTTT
>-|TRBD2|TRBJ2-7|TRBV20-1
CSARRASGMYRNEQYF
TGCAGTGCTAGACGGGCTAGCGGGATGTATAGAAACGAGCAGTACTTC
>-|TRBD1|TRBJ1-6|TRBV5-1
CASSPGGQATAYNSPLHF
TGCGCCAGCAGCCCCGGTGGACAGGCGACAGCCTATAATTCACCCCTCCACTTT
>-|-|TRBJ1-5|TRBV4-1
CASSQSNLGGRQPQHF
TGCGCCAGCAGCCAATCAAACTTGGGGGGAAGGCAGCCCCAGCATTTT
>few|-|TRBJ1-1|TRBV7-9
CASSLTLPNTEAFF
TGTGCCAGCAGCTTAACGTTACCTAACACTGAAGCTTTCTTT
>many|-|TRBJ1-2|TRBV12-3/TRBV12-4
CASSPVFYNYGYTF
TGTGCCAGCAGCCCTGTTTTTTATAACTATGGCTACACCTTC
>few|TRBD2|TRBJ2-1|TRBV5-1
CASSLAPSGGGDEQFF
TGCGCCAGCAGCTTGGCCCCTAGCGGGGGGGGTGATGAGCAGTTCTTC